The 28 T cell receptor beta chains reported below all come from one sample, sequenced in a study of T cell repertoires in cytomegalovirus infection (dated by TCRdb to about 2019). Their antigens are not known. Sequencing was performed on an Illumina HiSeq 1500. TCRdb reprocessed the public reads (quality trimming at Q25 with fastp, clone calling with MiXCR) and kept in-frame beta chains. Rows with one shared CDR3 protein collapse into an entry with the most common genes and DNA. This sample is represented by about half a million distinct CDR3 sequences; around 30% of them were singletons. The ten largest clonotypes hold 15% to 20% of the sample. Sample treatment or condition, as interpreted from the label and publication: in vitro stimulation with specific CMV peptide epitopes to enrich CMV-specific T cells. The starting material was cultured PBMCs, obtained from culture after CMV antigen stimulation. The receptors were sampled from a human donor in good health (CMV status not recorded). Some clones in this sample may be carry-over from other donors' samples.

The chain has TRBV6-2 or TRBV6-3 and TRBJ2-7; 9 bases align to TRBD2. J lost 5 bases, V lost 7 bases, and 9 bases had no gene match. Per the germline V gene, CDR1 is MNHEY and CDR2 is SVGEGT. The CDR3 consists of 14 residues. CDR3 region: CASMRSGSNDEQYF. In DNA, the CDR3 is TGTGCCAGCATGCGTAGCGGGAGTAACGACGAGCAGTACTTC.

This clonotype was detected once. This CDR3 is CATHLGSSYNEQFF. The CDR3 nucleotides read TGTGCCACACACCTAGGGAGCTCCTACAATGAGCAGTTCTTC. J is TRBJ2-1 and V is TRBV12-3 or TRBV12-4; possibly TRBD2 for D (5 bases). The CDR3 length is 14 residues. V was trimmed by 10 bases and J by 0 bases, leaving 13 bases between them.

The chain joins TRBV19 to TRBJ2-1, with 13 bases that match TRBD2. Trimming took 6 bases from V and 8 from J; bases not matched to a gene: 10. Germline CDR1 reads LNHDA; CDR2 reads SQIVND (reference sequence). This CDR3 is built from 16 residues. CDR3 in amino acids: CASSGLAGALTDEQFF. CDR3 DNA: TGTGCCAGTAGCGGACTAGCGGGAGCCCTTACTGATGAGCAGTTCTTC.

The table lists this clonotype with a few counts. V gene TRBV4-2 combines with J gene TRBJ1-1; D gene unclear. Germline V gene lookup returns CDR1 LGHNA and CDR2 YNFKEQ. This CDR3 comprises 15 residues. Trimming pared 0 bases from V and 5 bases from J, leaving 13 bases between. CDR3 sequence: CASSQEESLQTEAFF. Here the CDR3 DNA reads TGTGCCAGCAGCCAAGAAGAAAGTTTGCAGACTGAAGCTTTCTTT.

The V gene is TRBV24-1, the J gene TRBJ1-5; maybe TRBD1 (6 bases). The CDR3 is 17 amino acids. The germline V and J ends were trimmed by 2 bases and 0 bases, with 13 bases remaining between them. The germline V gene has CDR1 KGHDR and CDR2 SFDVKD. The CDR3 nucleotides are TGTGCCACCAGTGATTATAGGGGGGCCGATAGCAATCAGCCCCAGCATTTT. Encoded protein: CATSDYRGADSNQPQHF.

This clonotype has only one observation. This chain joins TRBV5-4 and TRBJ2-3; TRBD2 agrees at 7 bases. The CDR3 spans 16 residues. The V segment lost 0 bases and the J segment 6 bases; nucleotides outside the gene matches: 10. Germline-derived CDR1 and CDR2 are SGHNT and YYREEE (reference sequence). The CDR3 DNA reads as TGTGCCAGCAGCTTGGGCGGGAGCTACGGGGAGGATACGCAGTATTTT. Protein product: CASSLGGSYGEDTQYF. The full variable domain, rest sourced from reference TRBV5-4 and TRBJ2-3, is ETGVTQSPTHLIKTRGQQVTLRCSSQSGHNTVSWYQQALGQGPQFIFQYYREEENGRGNFPPRFSGLQFPNYSSELNVNALELDDSALYLCASSLGGSYGEDTQYFGPGTRLTVL.

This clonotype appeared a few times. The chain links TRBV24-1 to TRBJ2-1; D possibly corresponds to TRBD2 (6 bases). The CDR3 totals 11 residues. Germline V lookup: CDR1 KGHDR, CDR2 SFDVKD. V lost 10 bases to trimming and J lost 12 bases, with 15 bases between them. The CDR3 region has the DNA TGTGCCACGTCCCACCGGGACTGGCAGTTCTTC. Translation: CATSHRDWQFF.

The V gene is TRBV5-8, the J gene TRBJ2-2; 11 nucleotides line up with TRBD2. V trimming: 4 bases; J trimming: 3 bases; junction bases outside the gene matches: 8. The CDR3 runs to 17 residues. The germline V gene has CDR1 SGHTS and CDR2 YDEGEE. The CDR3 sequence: CASSPVAGGMDTGELFF. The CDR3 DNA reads TGTGCCAGCAGCCCGGTAGCGGGAGGGATGGACACCGGGGAGCTGTTTTTT.

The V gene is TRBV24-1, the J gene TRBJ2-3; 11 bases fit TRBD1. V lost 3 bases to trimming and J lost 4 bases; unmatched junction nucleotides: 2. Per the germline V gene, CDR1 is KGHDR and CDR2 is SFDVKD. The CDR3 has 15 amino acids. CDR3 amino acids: CATSDPGQGADTQYF. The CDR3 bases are TGTGCCACCAGTGATCCGGGACAGGGGGCAGATACGCAGTATTTT.

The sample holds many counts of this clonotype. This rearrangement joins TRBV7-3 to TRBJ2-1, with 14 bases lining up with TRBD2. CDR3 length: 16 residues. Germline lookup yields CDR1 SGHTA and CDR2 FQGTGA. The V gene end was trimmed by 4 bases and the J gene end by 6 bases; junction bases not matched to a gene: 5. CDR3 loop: CASSSTGTSGSNEQFF. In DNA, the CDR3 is TGTGCCAGCAGCTCAACCGGGACTAGCGGGAGCAATGAGCAGTTCTTC.

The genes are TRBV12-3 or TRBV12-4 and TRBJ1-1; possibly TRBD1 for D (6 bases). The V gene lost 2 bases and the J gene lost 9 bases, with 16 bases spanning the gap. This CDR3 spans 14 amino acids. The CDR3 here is CASSLSGGALKAFF. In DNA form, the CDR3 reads TGTGCCAGCAGTTTATCTGGGGGGGCACTCAAAGCTTTCTTT.

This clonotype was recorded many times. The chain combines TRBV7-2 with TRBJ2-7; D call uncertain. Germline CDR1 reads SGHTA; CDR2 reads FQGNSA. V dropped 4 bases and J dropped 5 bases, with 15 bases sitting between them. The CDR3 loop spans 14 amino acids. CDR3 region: CASSSTLEFHEQYF. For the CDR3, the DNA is TGTGCCAGCAGCTCCACTCTAGAATTCCACGAGCAGTACTTC.

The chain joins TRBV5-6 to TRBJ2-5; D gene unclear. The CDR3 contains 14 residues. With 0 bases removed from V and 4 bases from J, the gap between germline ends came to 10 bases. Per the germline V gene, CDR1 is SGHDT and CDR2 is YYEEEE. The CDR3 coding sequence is TGTGCCAGCAGCTTGGTAGGGTCTTCAGAGACCCAGTACTTC. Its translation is CASSLVGSSETQYF.

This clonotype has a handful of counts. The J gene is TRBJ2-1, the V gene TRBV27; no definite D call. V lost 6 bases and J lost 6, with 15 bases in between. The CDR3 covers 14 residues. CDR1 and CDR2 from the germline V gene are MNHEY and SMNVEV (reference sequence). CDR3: CASSSPHTGNEQFF. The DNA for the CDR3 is TGTGCCAGCAGCTCCCCACACACGGGCAATGAGCAGTTCTTC.

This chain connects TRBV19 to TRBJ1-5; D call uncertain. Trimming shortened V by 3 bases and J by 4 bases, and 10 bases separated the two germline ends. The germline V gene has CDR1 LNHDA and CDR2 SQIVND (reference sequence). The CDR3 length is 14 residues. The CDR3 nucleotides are TGTGCCAGTAGTATCCCCCCGACGAATCAGCCCCAGCATTTT. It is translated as CASSIPPTNQPQHF.

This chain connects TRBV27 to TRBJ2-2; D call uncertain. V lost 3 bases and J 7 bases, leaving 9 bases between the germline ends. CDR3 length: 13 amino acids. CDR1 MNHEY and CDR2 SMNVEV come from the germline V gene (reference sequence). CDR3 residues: CASSFAHNGELFF. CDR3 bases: TGTGCCAGCAGTTTCGCCCATAACGGGGAGCTGTTTTTT.

CDR3 in amino acids: CASSVRTTPRGEQFF. DNA for the CDR3: TGTGCCAGCAGTGTAAGGACTACCCCCCGTGGTGAGCAGTTCTTC. This chain links TRBV2 with TRBJ2-1; the D gene is possibly TRBD2 (6 bases). Germline V gene sequence: CDR1 SNHLY, CDR2 FYNNEI. CDR3 length equals 15 residues. V was shortened by 4 bases and J by 9 bases, with 19 bases between the two germline ends.

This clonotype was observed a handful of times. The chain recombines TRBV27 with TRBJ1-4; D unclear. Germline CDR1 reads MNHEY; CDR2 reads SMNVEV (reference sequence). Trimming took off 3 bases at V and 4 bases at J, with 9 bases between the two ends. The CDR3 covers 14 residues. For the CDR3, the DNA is TGTGCCAGCAGTTTGGTAGGGATTAATGAAAAACTGTTTTTT. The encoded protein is CASSLVGINEKLFF. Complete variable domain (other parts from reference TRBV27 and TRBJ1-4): EAQVTQNPRYLITVTGKKLTVTCSQNMNHEYMSWYRQDPGLGLRQIYYSMNVEVTDKGDVPEGYKVSRKEKRNFPLILESPSPNQTSLYFCASSLVGINEKLFFGSGTQLSVL.

CDR3 DNA sequence: TGTGCCAGCAGTTGGGACCTTAGCACTGGCTACACCTTC. It is translated as CASSWDLSTGYTF. The chain uses TRBV12-3 or TRBV12-4 and TRBJ1-2; maybe TRBD1 (5 bases). The CDR3 is 13 residues long. V was pared by 4 bases and J by 7 bases, with 13 bases between.

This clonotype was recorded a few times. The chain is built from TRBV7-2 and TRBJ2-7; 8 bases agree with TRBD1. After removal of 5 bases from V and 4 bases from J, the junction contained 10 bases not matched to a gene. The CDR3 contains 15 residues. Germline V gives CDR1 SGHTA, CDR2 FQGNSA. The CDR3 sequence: CASSPRQGSHYEQYF. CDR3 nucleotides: TGTGCCAGCAGCCCTCGACAGGGGAGCCATTACGAGCAGTACTTC. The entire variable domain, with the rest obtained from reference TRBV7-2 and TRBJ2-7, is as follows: GAGVSQSPSNKVTEKGKDVELRCDPISGHTALYWYRQSLGQGLEFLIYFQGNSAPDKSGLPSDRFSAERTGGSVSTLTIQRTQQEDSAVYLCASSPRQGSHYEQYFGPGTRLTVT.

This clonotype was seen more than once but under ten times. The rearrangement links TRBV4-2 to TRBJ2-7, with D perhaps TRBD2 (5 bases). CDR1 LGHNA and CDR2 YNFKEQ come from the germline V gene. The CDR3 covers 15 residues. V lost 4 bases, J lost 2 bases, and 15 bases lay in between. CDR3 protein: CASSPEGVAPYEQYF. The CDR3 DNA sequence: TGTGCCAGCAGCCCCGAGGGCGTTGCCCCCTACGAGCAGTACTTC.

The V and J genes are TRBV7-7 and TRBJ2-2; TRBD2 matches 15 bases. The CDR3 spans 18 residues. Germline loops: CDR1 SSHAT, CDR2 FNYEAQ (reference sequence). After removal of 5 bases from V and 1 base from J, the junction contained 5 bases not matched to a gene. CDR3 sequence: CASSPRTSGRVNTGELFF. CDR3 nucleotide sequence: TGTGCCAGCAGCCCTAGGACTAGCGGGAGGGTGAACACCGGGGAGCTGTTTTTT. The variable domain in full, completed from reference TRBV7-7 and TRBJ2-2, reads GAGVSQSPRYKVTKRGQDVTLRCDPISSHATLYWYQQALGQGPEFLTYFNYEAQPDKSGLPSDRFSAERPEGSISTLTIQRTEQRDSAMYRCASSPRTSGRVNTGELFFGEGSRLTVL.

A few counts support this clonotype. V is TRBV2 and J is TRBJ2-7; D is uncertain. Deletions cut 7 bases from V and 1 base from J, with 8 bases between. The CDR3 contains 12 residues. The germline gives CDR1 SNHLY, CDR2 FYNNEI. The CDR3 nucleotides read TGTGCCAGCAAGGCAGCTTCCTACGAGCAGTACTTC. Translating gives CASKAASYEQYF.

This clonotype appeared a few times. The CDR3 nucleotides are TGTGCCAGCAGTTTATCGAGTAGCGGGAGGTACAATGAGCAGTTCTTC. It yields the protein CASSLSSSGRYNEQFF. The rearrangement links TRBV27 to TRBJ2-1, with 10 nucleotides matching TRBD2. The trim removed 0 bases at V and 4 bases at J, leaving 3 bases unmatched. The V gene's germline CDR1 is MNHEY and CDR2 SMNVEV (reference sequence). The CDR3 runs to 16 residues.

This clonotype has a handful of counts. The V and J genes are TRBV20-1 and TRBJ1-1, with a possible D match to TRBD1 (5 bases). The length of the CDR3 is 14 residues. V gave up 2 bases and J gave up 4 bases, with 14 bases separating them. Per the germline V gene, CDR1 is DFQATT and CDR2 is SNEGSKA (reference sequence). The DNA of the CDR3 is TGCAGTGCTAGACTGCAGGGACGCGGCACTGAAGCTTTCTTT. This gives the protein CSARLQGRGTEAFF.

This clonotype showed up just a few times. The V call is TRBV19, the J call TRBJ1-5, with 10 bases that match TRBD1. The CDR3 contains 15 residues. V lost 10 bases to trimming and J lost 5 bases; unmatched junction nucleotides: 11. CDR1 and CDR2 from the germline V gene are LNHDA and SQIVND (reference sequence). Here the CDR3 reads CATAWSGTGDQPQHF. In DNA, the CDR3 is TGTGCCACCGCTTGGTCCGGGACAGGGGATCAGCCCCAGCATTTT. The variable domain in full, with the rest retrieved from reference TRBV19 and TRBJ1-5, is DGGITQSPKYLFRKEGQNVTLSCEQNLNHDAMYWYRQDPGQGLRLIYYSQIVNDFQKGDIAEGYSVSREKKESFPLTVTSAQKNPTAFYLCATAWSGTGDQPQHFGDGTRLSIL.

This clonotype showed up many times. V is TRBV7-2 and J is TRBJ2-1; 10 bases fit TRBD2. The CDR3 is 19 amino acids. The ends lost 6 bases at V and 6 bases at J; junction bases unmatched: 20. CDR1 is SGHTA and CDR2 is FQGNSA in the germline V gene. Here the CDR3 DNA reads TGTGCCAGCAGAGACTACCCTAAGACGAGCGGGAGGGCCATCAATGAGCAGTTCTTC. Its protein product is CASRDYPKTSGRAINEQFF.

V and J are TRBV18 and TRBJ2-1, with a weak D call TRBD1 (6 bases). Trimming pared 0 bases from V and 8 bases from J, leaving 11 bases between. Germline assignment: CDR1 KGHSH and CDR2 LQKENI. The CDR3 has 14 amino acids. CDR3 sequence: CASSPPTGRDEQFF. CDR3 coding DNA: TGTGCCAGCTCACCACCCACAGGGAGAGATGAGCAGTTCTTC.